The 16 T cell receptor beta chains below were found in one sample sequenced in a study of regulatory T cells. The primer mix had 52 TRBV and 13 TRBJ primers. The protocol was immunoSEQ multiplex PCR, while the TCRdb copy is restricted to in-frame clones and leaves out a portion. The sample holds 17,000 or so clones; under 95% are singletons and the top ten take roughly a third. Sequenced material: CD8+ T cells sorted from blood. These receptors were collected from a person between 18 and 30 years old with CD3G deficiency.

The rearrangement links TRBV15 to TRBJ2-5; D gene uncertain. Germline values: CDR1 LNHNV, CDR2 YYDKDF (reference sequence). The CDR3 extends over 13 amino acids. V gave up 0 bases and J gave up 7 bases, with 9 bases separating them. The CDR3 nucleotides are TGTGCCACCAGCAGAGATGCCGCCGGGACCCAGTACTTC. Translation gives CATSRDAAGTQYF. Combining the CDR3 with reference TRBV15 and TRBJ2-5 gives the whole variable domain DAMVIQNPRYQVTQFGKPVTLSCSQTLNHNVMYWYQQKSSQAPKLLFHYYDKDFNNEADTPDNFQSRRPNTSFCFLDIRSPGLGDTAMYLCATSRDAAGTQYFGPGTRLLVL.

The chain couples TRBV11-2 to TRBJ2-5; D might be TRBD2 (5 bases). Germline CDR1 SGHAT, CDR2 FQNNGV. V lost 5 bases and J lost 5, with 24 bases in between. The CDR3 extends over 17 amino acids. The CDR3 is CASSRSSPITSGETQYF. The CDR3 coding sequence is TGTGCCAGCAGCCGATCCTCCCCCATAACTAGTGGTGAGACCCAGTACTTC.

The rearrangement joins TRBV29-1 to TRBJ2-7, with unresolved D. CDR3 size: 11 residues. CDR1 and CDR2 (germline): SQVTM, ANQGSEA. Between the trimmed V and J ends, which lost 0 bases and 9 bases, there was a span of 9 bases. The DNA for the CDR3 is TGCAGCGTTGAAGAGGTAGGGTTGCAGTACTTC. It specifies CSVEEVGLQYF.

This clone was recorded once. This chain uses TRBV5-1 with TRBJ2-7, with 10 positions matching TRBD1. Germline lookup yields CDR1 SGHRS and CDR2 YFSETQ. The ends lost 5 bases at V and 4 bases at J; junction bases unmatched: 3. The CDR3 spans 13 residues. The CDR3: CASRLDRGYEQYF. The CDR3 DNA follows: TGCGCCAGCAGGCTGGACAGGGGGTACGAGCAGTACTTC.

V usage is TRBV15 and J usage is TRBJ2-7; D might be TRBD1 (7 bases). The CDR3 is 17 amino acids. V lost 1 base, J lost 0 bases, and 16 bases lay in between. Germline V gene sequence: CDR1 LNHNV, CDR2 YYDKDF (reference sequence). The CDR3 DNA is TGTGCCACCAGCAGAGTGAGGGGGCAGGGGGGCTCCTACGAGCAGTACTTC. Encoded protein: CATSRVRGQGGSYEQYF.

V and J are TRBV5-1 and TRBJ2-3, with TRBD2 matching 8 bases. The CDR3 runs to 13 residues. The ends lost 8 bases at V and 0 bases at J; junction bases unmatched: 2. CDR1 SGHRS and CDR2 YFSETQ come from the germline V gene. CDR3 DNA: TGCGCCAGATTAGCGGGGAGCACAGATACGCAGTATTTT. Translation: CARLAGSTDTQYF.

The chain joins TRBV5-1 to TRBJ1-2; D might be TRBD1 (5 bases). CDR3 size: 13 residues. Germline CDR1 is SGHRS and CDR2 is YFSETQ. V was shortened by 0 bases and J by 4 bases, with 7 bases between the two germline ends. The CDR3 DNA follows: TGCGCCAGCAGCTTGGATGACAGCTATGGCTACACCTTC. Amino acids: CASSLDDSYGYTF. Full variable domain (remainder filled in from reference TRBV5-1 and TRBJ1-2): KAGVTQTPRYLIKTRGQQVTLSCSPISGHRSVSWYQQTPGQGLQFLFEYFSETQRNKGNFPGRFSGRQFSNSRSEMNVSTLELGDSALYLCASSLDDSYGYTFGSGTRLTVV.

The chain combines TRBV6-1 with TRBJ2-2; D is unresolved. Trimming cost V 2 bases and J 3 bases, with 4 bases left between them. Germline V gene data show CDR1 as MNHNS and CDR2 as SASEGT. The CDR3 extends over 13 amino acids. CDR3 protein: CASSESYTGELFF. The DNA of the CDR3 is TGTGCCAGCAGTGAATCGTACACCGGGGAGCTGTTTTTT.

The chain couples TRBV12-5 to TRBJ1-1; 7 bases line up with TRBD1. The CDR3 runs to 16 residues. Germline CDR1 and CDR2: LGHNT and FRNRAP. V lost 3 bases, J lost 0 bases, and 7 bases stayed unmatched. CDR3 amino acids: CASGFQTGRMNTEAFF. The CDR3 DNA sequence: TGTGCTAGTGGTTTCCAGACAGGGAGAATGAACACTGAAGCTTTCTTT.

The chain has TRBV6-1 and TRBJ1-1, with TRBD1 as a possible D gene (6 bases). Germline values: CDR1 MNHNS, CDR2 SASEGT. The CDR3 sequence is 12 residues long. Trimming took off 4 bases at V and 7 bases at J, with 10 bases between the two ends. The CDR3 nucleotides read TGTGCCAGCAGTGTTACAGGGAATGAAGCTTTCTTT. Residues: CASSVTGNEAFF.

CDR3 bases: TGTGCCAGCAGCTCCCTCCGGGCGGGGGACACAGATACGCAGTATTTT. Protein product: CASSSLRAGDTDTQYF. This chain connects TRBV7-9 to TRBJ2-3, with TRBD2 matching over 7 bases. The germline V gene has CDR1 SEHNR and CDR2 FQNEAQ (reference sequence). V shed 4 bases and J 2 bases; nucleotides not matched to a gene: 9. The CDR3 is 16 amino acids.

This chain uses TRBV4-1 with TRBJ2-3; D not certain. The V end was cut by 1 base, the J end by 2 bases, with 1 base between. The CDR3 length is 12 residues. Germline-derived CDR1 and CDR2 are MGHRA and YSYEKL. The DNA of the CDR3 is TGCGCCAGCAGCCAAGCCACAGATACGCAGTATTTT. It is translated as CASSQATDTQYF.

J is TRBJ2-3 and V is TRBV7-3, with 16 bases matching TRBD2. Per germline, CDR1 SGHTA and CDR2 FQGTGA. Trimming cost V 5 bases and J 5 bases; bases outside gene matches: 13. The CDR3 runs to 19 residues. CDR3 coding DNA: TGTGCCAGCAGCCAGGGACTAGCGGGAGGGAGGGTACTAAAAGATACGCAGTATTTT. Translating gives CASSQGLAGGRVLKDTQYF.

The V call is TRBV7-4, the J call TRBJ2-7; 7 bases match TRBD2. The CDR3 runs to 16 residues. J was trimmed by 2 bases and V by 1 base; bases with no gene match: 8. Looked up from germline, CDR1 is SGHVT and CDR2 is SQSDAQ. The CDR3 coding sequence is TGTGCCAGCAGCTTAGAATCTGGCGGGGGTCCCTACGAGCAGTACGTC. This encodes CASSLESGGGPYEQYV.

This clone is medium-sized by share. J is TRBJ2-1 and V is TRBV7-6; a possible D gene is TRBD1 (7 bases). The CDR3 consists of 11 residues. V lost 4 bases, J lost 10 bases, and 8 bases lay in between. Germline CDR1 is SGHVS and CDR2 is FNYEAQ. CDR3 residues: CASSSGGEQFF. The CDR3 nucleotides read TGTGCCAGCAGCTCAGGGGGGGAGCAGTTCTTC.

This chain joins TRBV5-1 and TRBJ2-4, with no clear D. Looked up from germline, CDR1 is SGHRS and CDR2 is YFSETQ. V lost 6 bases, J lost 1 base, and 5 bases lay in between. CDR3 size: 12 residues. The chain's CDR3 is CASTGAKNIQYF. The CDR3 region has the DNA TGCGCCAGCACCGGGGCCAAAAACATTCAGTACTTC.